This TCR beta chain appears in the sequencing data of a study of cytomegalovirus exposure and HLA in healthy donors. The primer mix had 60 Vbeta and 13 Jbeta primers. The assay was immunoSEQ multiplex PCR, and TCRdb's table has in-frame clones only and misses some. Of some 150,000 clones listed, about three fifths are singletons. The study's findings and limits: Apart from CMV serostatus, no immune exposure information was available. Association of 15,000 to 20,000 TCR beta sequences with HLA alleles was found at 0.05 false discovery rate in a later analysis. Later analysis showed most CMV-associated TCR beta chains appearing HLA-restricted.

Turning to this clone: Its target is unknown.

The CDR3 is made up of 15 amino acids. In germline, CDR1 is MNHEY, CDR2 SMNVEV (reference sequence). V was pared by 4 bases and J by 0 bases, with 5 bases of the junction left unmatched. The chain joins TRBV27 to TRBJ1-1; 7 bases match TRBD1. This TCR derives from an older woman in good health and CMV-seropositive. The sequenced sample consisted of PBMCs. CDR3 sequence reads: CASSSKGQMNTEAFF. Here the CDR3 DNA reads TGTGCCAGCAGTTCTAAGGGACAGATGAACACTGAAGCTTTCTTT.